Reported below is one T cell receptor beta chain. Antigen specificity is unknown. Germline-derived CDR1 and CDR2 are LNHNV and YYDKDF (reference sequence). V was cut by 8 bases and J by 3 bases, with 13 bases left in between. This CDR3 region has 13 residues. The data were obtained in a study of T cell responses to AZD1222 COVID-19 vaccine. Generated by immunoSEQ multiplex PCR, the TCRdb table keeps only in-frame clones and is missing some. The data show about 73,000 clones, with roughly 88% seen just once and 15% to 20% held by the top ten. Study results and limitations: Dominant at 160-218 and 743-854, vaccine-associated CD4 TCRs also spanned spike. Among spike-specific TCRs, nearly half reportedly target unmutated variant regions. Compared with day 0, the breadth and depth of the Spike-specific TCR repertoire rose significantly after two doses of AZD1222. Clonal diversity was possibly underestimated; the donors were predominantly white British and more often female.

The sequence derives from an adult in good health. Sequencing was performed on peripheral blood, taken on day 0 of AZD1222 vaccination. This rearrangement joins TRBV15 to TRBJ1-1; maybe TRBD1 (6 bases). The CDR3 region has the DNA TGTGCCACCCAGGCAGGGGAAGACACTGAAGCTTTCTTT. It specifies CATQAGEDTEAFF.